This TCR beta chain was found in a study of PD-1 blockade in classical Hodgkin lymphoma (TCRdb year 2020). Regarding the complete study: Nivolumab dosing was 3 mg/kg intravenously every 2 weeks, continuing until either disease progression or unacceptable toxicity. The study used CyTOF and TCR beta sequencing to define a peripheral blood immune signature of response to PD-1 blockade in classical Hodgkin lymphoma. The full study reports these points: Trial patients with a complete response had baseline diversity similar to that of newly diagnosed patients, while partial responders and progressors had significantly lower diversity. Patients starting nivolumab less than 1 year after ASCT had lower diversity and were excluded from later analyses to avoid confounding by immune reconstitution. Baseline TCR diversity was reported to be lower in newly diagnosed patients than in healthy donors, and even lower in relapsed/refractory patients. CD4+ but not CD8+ TCR diversity rose significantly by C4D1 (p=0.0027 vs p=0.16), most apparent in complete responders (p=0.02). The study covered only a single clinical trial cohort, and the causes of the repertoire differences, possibly disease activity or prior therapy, were still not defined.

The time point label corresponds to: cycle 4 day 1 (C4D1), after less than 7 weeks of nivolumab. All trial patients had relapsed after autologous stem cell transplantation, with cohorts A, B and C differing in prior brentuximab vedotin exposure. Using a Miltenyi CD4+ T cell isolation kit, CD4+ T cells were purified from thawed PBMCs through magnetic negative selection. The trial cohort was composed of approximately 60 patients with relapsed/refractory classical Hodgkin lymphoma, for whom complete response, partial response or progressive disease was recorded as best overall response. Trial patients were treated with single-agent nivolumab in the multi-cohort phase II CheckMate 205 trial. Best overall response was determined by an independent review committee according to the 2007 International Working Group response criteria. Trial PBMCs were obtained immediately prior to nivolumab initiation (C1D1) and on therapy at cycle 2 day 1 and cycle 4 day 1. Peripheral blood was collected in 8 mL Vacutainer Cell Preparation Tubes, from which PBMCs were isolated by centrifugation and then cryopreserved. Purified CD4+ and CD8+ fractions were prepared only for cases where an additional PBMC sample was available. Magnetically labelled cells were depleted on LS columns in a quadroMACS separator, and the flow-through was collected as the purified fraction.

The Qiagen DNeasy kit was used to extract genomic DNA both from unsorted PBMCs and from the negatively selected CD4+ and CD8+ fractions. TCR beta CDR3 regions were subjected to amplification by immunoSEQ multiplex PCR with primers that anneal to V and J segments. Amplification bias was minimized using a synthetic immune receptor repertoire, and residual bias was removed computationally after sequencing. In the paper's pipeline: Custom Python scripts were used to quantify repertoire diversity as the Shannon entropy index. The unsorted, CD4+ and CD8+ repertoires were each analyzed separately, with the exception of combined analyses, where CD4+ and CD8+ sequences were merged in silico. Clonal expansion was defined as at least a 2-fold frequency increase after treatment relative to C1D1, with a pseudocount of 0.5 for undetected baseline clones. Clones with 0 or 1 copy at C1D1 were classified as singleton clones, and clones with 2 or more copies were classified as non-singleton clones. Clones expanded in unsorted samples were annotated as CD4+, CD8+ or unknown by matching protein sequences in sorted samples from the same patient. Diversity changes from C1D1 to C4D1 were tested in paired samples using Wilcoxon tests. TCRdb limited this immuneACCESS table to in-frame rearrangements with V and J called. A share of clones is missing; checked studies link under half to unresolved V genes, and the rest is unexplained. Clone size and V and J calls were adopted from that table, with D and trimming inferred from the DNA. The sample table contains under 20,000 clones; only one count was recorded for more than 65% of them. The ten largest account for around 2.7% of the sample.

Concerning this clone itself: What this receptor recognizes is not known. No quality values exist for individual bases; no much larger clone is one base distant.

The cysteine opens and the phenylalanine closes a CDR3 of 16 amino acids. Of the read, only the CDR3 DNA is kept; its 48 bases are in frame from base 1. As encoded in the germline V gene (reference sequence), CDR1 is SGHNT while CDR2 is YYREEE. Unmatched junction bases come to 10, with V trimmed by 4 bases and J by 2 bases. Recombination linked TRBV5-4 to TRBJ2-3; 7 bases in between match TRBD2. The sample here was CD4+ T cells from blood, taken before the fourth cycle of nivolumab. The clonotype comes from a human donor with classical Hodgkin lymphoma. The sequence in DNA is TGTGCCAGCAGCACCCCTAGTGCGGGGGTCACAGATACGCAGTATTTT. Its amino acids are CASSTPSAGVTDTQYF.